This T cell receptor beta chain was sequenced for a study of vaccination and CD4 T cells after COVID-19. Looking at the study overall: Typically, post-vaccine samples were obtained a median 72 days after dose two, within a range of 14 to 241. General study results and limits: The rise in median SARS-CoV-2-reactive clonotypes, from around 20 to 38, was not significant.

The length of the CDR3 is 15 residues. Germline V gene lookup returns CDR1 MNHNS and CDR2 SASEGT. With 5 bases removed from V and 4 bases from J, the gap between germline ends came to 16 bases. The time point is: late sampling 161 to 241 days after vaccination in three convalescent patients. The positive PCR dates, which preceded the US Alpha, Beta and Delta variants, fell between March and December 2020. TCRdb reprocessed the PCR reads via MiXCR and lists one record per CDR3 protein. The sample lists tens of thousands of distinct CDR3 sequences; about half were seen once. On this clonotype: The antigen remains undetermined.

The rearrangement links TRBV6-1 to TRBJ2-3, with a weak D call TRBD1 (6 bases). The sample in question was CD4+ T cells from blood, obtained about 7 months after SARS-CoV-2 vaccination. The receptor was derived from a human donor who had recovered from COVID-19. CDR3 bases: TGTGCCAGCAGTCTAACCTCAGGGGTCGCAGATACGCAGTATTTT. As protein: CASSLTSGVADTQYF.